These T cell receptor beta chains were read from a single sample in a study of T cell responses to AZD1222 COVID-19 vaccine. Sequencing used immunoSEQ multiplex PCR; TCRdb keeps in-frame clones, though not all of them. The data contain 130,000 to 150,000 clones, 91% of them singletons. The sample here was peripheral blood, taken on day 0 of AZD1222 vaccination. These receptors all stem from an adult in good health. CDR3s include the opening cysteine and the closing phenylalanine or tryptophan. A D gene is named only where the DNA matches it firmly. Size tells how often a clone was seen (once, few, many) or the class of an expanded clone, and some rows leave it out.

abundance	j_gene	d_gene	v_gene	CDR3aa	CDR3nt
.	TRBJ2-1	.	TRBV2	CASSGEGGGNEQFF	TGTGCCAGCAGTGGCGAAGGAGGGGGCAATGAGCAGTTCTTC
.	TRBJ1-2	TRBD1	TRBV5-8	CASSWTGQGAGGYGYTF	TGTGCCAGCAGCTGGACGGGACAGGGGGCAGGCGGCTATGGCTACACCTTC
.	TRBJ2-7	TRBD1	TRBV11-3	CASSDRQGYEQYF	TGTGCCAGCAGCGACCGACAGGGCTACGAGCAGTACTTC
.	TRBJ1-2	.	TRBV28	CASTRDLQIGYGYTF	TGTGCCAGCACCAGAGACCTGCAGATTGGGTATGGCTACACCTTC
.	TRBJ2-4	.	TRBV28	CASNSVGRRIQYF	TGTGCCAGCAACTCGGTCGGAAGGCGCATTCAGTACTTC
.	TRBJ2-1	.	TRBV7-2	CASSLGSATEYNEQFF	TGTGCCAGCAGCTTAGGTTCGGCCACAGAATATAATGAGCAGTTCTTC
once	TRBJ1-3	.	TRBV19	CASSPYGQTFSGNTIYF	TGTGCCAGTAGCCCCTATGGGCAGACCTTCTCTGGAAACACCATATATTTT
.	TRBJ1-1	.	TRBV7-8	CASSLKYGDTEAFF	TGTGCCAGCAGCTTAAAATATGGGGACACTGAAGCTTTCTTT
.	TRBJ2-2	.	TRBV6-5	CASSYSNGQYTGELFF	TGTGCCAGCAGTTACTCGAATGGACAGTATACCGGGGAGCTGTTTTTT
.	TRBJ2-5	.	TRBV7-2	CASSSRIETQYF	TGTGCCAGCAGCTCGAGGATAGAGACCCAGTACTTC
once	TRBJ2-1	.	TRBV6-4	CASSSHAETYNEQFF	TGTGCCAGCAGTTCTCATGCGGAGACCTACAATGAGCAGTTCTTC
.	TRBJ1-5	.	TRBV3-1/TRBV3-2	CASSQIKRNQPQHF	TGTGCCAGCAGCCAAATCAAGAGGAATCAGCCCCAGCATTTT
.	TRBJ1-4	.	TRBV18	CASSPTRSSGNEKLFF	TGTGCCAGCTCCCCGACCCGATCGTCCGGTAATGAAAAACTGTTTTTT
.	TRBJ1-6	.	TRBV6-2/TRBV6-3	CASSTADSGYHNSPLHF	TGTGCCAGCAGTACCGCGGACTCCGGCTACCATAATTCACCCCTCCACTTT
.	TRBJ1-1	.	TRBV5-1	CASSIESGGTEAFF	TGCGCCAGCAGCATAGAGTCCGGGGGCACTGAAGCTTTCTTT
.	TRBJ2-1	TRBD1	TRBV2	CASRAGTGGEQFF	TGTGCCAGCAGGGCCGGGACAGGGGGTGAGCAGTTCTTC
once	TRBJ1-3	.	TRBV15	CATSRDPEAGNTIYF	TGTGCCACCAGCAGAGATCCGGAGGCTGGAAACACCATATATTTT
.	TRBJ2-4	.	TRBV11-2	CASSLMGRLENIQYF	TGTGCCAGCAGCTTAATGGGTCGACTAGAAAACATTCAGTACTTC
once	TRBJ1-1	TRBD1	TRBV6-2/TRBV6-3	CASSWDRGSTEAFF	TGTGCCAGCAGCTGGGACAGGGGATCTACTGAAGCTTTCTTT
once	TRBJ2-3	.	TRBV12-3/TRBV12-4	CASSLGGWGQYF	TGTGCCAGCAGTTTAGGCGGGTGGGGTCAGTATTTT
.	TRBJ2-1	.	TRBV5-1	CASSLPPGGGSYNEQFF	TGCGCCAGCAGCTTGCCACCGGGGGGCGGTTCCTACAATGAGCAGTTCTTC
.	TRBJ2-7	.	TRBV19	CASTLSRDTSYEQYF	TGTGCCAGTACCCTCTCGCGGGACACCTCCTACGAGCAGTACTTC
.	TRBJ1-1	.	TRBV7-2	CASSFNSWGTEAFF	TGTGCCAGCAGCTTTAACAGTTGGGGCACTGAAGCTTTCTTT
.	TRBJ2-1	.	TRBV27	CASSLYKRVANRNEQFF	TGTGCCAGCAGTTTATATAAACGGGTAGCGAATCGCAATGAGCAGTTCTTC
.	TRBJ1-2	.	TRBV5-6	CASSLGRVDYGYTF	TGTGCCAGCAGCTTGGGCAGGGTAGACTATGGCTACACCTTC
.	TRBJ2-3	.	TRBV6-5	CASSWTGPDRTDTQYF	TGTGCCAGCAGTTGGACGGGACCTGATCGCACAGATACGCAGTATTTT
.	TRBJ1-3	.	TRBV6-5	CASSYGSSGNTIYF	TGTGCCAGCAGTTATGGGAGCTCTGGAAACACCATATATTTT
.	TRBJ1-3	.	TRBV7-2	CATPNFAGGNTIYF	TGTGCCACCCCCAATTTCGCAGGAGGAAACACCATATATTTT
.	TRBJ1-1	.	TRBV29-1	CSVHRGRDTEAFF	TGCAGCGTTCATAGGGGGAGAGACACTGAAGCTTTCTTT
.	TRBJ2-3	.	TRBV28	CASSLYSPLLVADTQYF	TGTGCCAGCAGTTTATACTCCCCTTTACTAGTAGCGGATACGCAGTATTTT
.	TRBJ2-1	.	TRBV7-2	CASSLSRLHNEQFF	TGTGCCAGCAGCTTAAGCAGACTACACAATGAGCAGTTCTTC
.	TRBJ1-2	.	TRBV5-4	CASSRPPGYDGYTF	TGTGCCAGCAGCCGCCCACCAGGGTACGATGGCTACACCTTC
.	TRBJ2-5	.	TRBV14	CASSQGEQGPQETQYF	TGTGCCAGCAGCCAAGGAGAACAGGGTCCCCAAGAGACCCAGTACTTC
.	TRBJ1-1	.	TRBV28	CASSFPRGDTEAFF	TGTGCCAGCAGTTTCCCCAGGGGCGACACTGAAGCTTTCTTT
.	TRBJ2-5	.	TRBV28	CASSMGTRQETQYF	TGTGCCAGCAGTATGGGGACTCGACAAGAGACCCAGTACTTC
.	TRBJ1-5	TRBD1	TRBV11-2	CASSRDRGNQPQHF	TGTGCCAGCAGTAGGGACAGGGGGAATCAGCCCCAGCATTTT
once	TRBJ2-2	TRBD1	TRBV5-4	CASSPERQGPGELFF	TGTGCCAGCAGCCCAGAGCGACAGGGCCCCGGGGAGCTGTTTTTT
.	TRBJ1-4	.	TRBV3-1/TRBV3-2	CASSHSRGAGTDEKLFF	TGTGCCAGCAGCCATTCCCGGGGGGCAGGGACCGATGAAAAACTGTTTTTT
.	TRBJ2-1	.	TRBV11-1	CASSFQSSYNEQFF	TGTGCCAGCAGCTTTCAGAGCTCCTACAATGAGCAGTTCTTC
.	TRBJ2-1	TRBD2	TRBV27	CASSKGTSGYSHNEQFF	TGTGCCAGCAGTAAGGGGACTAGCGGGTATTCCCACAATGAGCAGTTCTTC